Listed below are T cell receptor beta chains from one sample, sequenced in a study of CD8 T cells in Susac syndrome. TCRdb called the immunoSEQ multiplex PCR reads again in MiXCR, with one record for every CDR3 protein. The sample has about 150,000 distinct CDR3 sequences, just under 95% seen once. Sequencing was performed on CD8+ T cells from PBMCs. These receptors originate from a human donor with multiple sclerosis. The CDR3 runs from the conserved cysteine through the conserved F or W.

TRBV20-1,TRBJ2-6,CSAREDHSGANVLTF
TRBV6-6,TRBJ2-5,CASSYLQGGQETQYF
TRBV5-1,TRBJ2-1,CASSFVSNRNEQFF
TRBV28,TRBJ2-3,CASSSRTSSTDTQYF
TRBV5-6,TRBJ2-1,CASSPTDHGQFF
TRBV12-5,TRBJ1-1,CASGLVIDTPNTEAFF
TRBV4-1,TRBJ2-5,CASSQVPPGGEETQYF
TRBV20-1,TRBJ1-6,CSARIRDRGSPLHF
TRBV2,TRBJ1-2,CATRDGYYGYTF
TRBV27,TRBJ2-1,CASSPYGQDDNEQFF
TRBV20-1,TRBJ2-2,CSATNRGAPTGELFF
TRBV12-3/TRBV12-4,TRBJ1-3,CASSLEETLIWRNTIYF
TRBV20-1,TRBJ2-7,CSVVGGSGYEQYF
TRBV7-8,TRBJ2-5,CASSPRERGETQYF
TRBV12-5,TRBJ2-1,CASGLSRNNEQFF
TRBV25-1,TRBJ1-2,CASSESGGGNYGYTF
TRBV3-1,TRBJ1-1,CASSQDYRGSFF
TRBV6-6,TRBJ2-1,CASSYVSSGDNEQFF
TRBV9,TRBJ2-3,CASSVEGSGGALDTQYF
TRBV30,TRBJ2-7,CAWSVATGKYFEQYF
TRBV20-1,TRBJ1-6,CSARGGEGSPLHF
TRBV2,TRBJ1-4,CASSSWITSNEKLFF
TRBV2,TRBJ2-2,CASGPGADTGELFF
TRBV5-1,TRBJ1-1,CASSWTPGHLNTEAFF
TRBV11-2,TRBJ2-7,CASSFRREAYEQYF
TRBV30,TRBJ1-1,CAWSVRWKMNTEAFF
TRBV29-1,TRBJ2-1,CSADGGRGKSYNEQFF
TRBV2,TRBJ1-3,CASSDPIYF
TRBV30,TRBJ1-1,CAWSVSRGLNTEAFF
TRBV15,TRBJ1-1,CATSRDMNTEAFF
TRBV6-1,TRBJ1-2,CASSEVAGWELYGYTF
TRBV13,TRBJ2-7,CASSLGLSYEQYF
TRBV14,TRBJ2-5,CASSQGAGARGTQYF
TRBV4-1,TRBJ2-1,CASRGLAGGNEQFF
TRBV12-3/TRBV12-4,TRBJ2-7,CASSLAGASYEQYF
TRBV9,TRBJ2-5,CASSEGQGRETQYF
TRBV20-1,TRBJ2-3,CSARQELTDTQYF
TRBV20-1,TRBJ1-4,CSARWPLAANEKLFF
TRBV6-2/TRBV6-3,TRBJ1-5,CASSSGGTAQPQHF
TRBV30,TRBJ2-7,CAWSTGDYEQYF
TRBV7-6,TRBJ2-5,CASSPGTSGRAAETQYF
TRBV7-9,TRBJ2-3,CASTLGLAGTDTQYF
TRBV7-9,TRBJ2-7,CASSHPGSYEQYF